These 27 T cell receptor beta chains came from one sample sequenced in a study of T cell responses to AZD1222 COVID-19 vaccine. Sequencing was performed with immunoSEQ multiplex PCR; in TCRdb, only in-frame clones are kept and a portion is missing. The table includes some 84,000 clones, over 75% detected once. The source was peripheral blood, collected 28 days after the second AZD1222 dose. These receptors all come from an adult who received the AZD1222 COVID-19 vaccine.

The V call is TRBV28, the J call TRBJ2-7; 11 nucleotides align to TRBD2. The CDR3 consists of 13 residues. Unmatched junction bases numbered 6, after V lost 10 bases and J lost 4 bases. CDR1 and CDR2 (germline): MDHEN, SYDVKM. CDR3 DNA sequence: TGTGCCACCGGGACTAGCGGAGGTTACGAGCAGTACTTC. This gives the protein CATGTSGGYEQYF.

This chain links TRBV7-2 with TRBJ1-2; no clear D. From germline, CDR1 is SGHTA and CDR2 FQGNSA. The CDR3 runs to 13 residues. The ends were cut back, 9 bases at V and 7 bases at J, with 18 bases in the middle. The CDR3 nucleotides read TGTGCCAGTAGAATCGTGGGCCGTGGTGGCTACACCTTC. Protein: CASRIVGRGGYTF.

The chain combines TRBV3-1 (or the pseudogene TRBV3-2) with TRBJ1-6, with D tentatively TRBD1 (6 bases). This CDR3 has 15 residues. Germline V gene lookup returns CDR1 LGHDT and CDR2 YNNKEL (reference sequence). Deletions cut 0 bases from V and 9 bases from J, with 12 bases between. CDR3 bases: TGTGCCAGCAGCCAAGATCTGGAAGGGGGTTCACCCCTCCACTTT. This translates into CASSQDLEGGSPLHF.

This rearrangement joins TRBV4-1 to TRBJ1-5; D ambiguous. This CDR3 spans 15 amino acids. CDR1 is MGHRA, CDR2 YSYEKL, per germline. V gave up 1 base and J gave up 4 bases, with 11 bases separating them. Here the CDR3 reads CASSQVASPNQPQHF. The CDR3, as DNA: TGCGCCAGCAGCCAAGTGGCCAGCCCGAATCAGCCCCAGCATTTT.

CDR3 amino acids: CASSSAQGNYGYTF. Written as DNA, the CDR3 is TGCGCCAGCAGCTCAGCACAGGGGAACTATGGCTACACCTTC. This rearrangement joins TRBV5-1 to TRBJ1-2, with 7 bases identical to TRBD1. CDR3 length equals 14 residues. Unmatched junction bases numbered 4, after V lost 3 bases and J lost 2 bases. Germline V gene sequence: CDR1 SGHRS, CDR2 YFSETQ. Drawing the rest from reference TRBV5-1 and TRBJ1-2, the complete variable domain is KAGVTQTPRYLIKTRGQQVTLSCSPISGHRSVSWYQQTPGQGLQFLFEYFSETQRNKGNFPGRFSGRQFSNSRSEMNVSTLELGDSALYLCASSSAQGNYGYTFGSGTRLTVV.

This clone was seen just once. CDR3 loop: CASSLEGRANEKLFF. The CDR3 DNA is TGTGCCAGCAGCTTAGAGGGGCGGGCGAATGAAAAACTGTTTTTT. V gene TRBV11-2 combines with J gene TRBJ1-4, with D possibly being TRBD1 (5 bases). This CDR3 contains 15 residues. In germline, CDR1 is SGHAT, CDR2 FQNNGV. The ends were cut back, 0 bases at V and 5 bases at J, with 10 bases in the middle.

CDR3 bases: TGCGCCAGCAGCCAAGACGGTTCTGGGGCTGGAAACACCATATATTTT. It specifies CASSQDGSGAGNTIYF. The chain recombines TRBV4-3 with TRBJ1-3; no clear D. CDR1 and CDR2 (germline): LGHNA, YSLEER. This CDR3 contains 16 residues. The germline V and J ends were trimmed by 0 bases and 2 bases, with 11 bases remaining between them.

The V gene is TRBV7-9, the J gene TRBJ2-3; D is possibly TRBD2 (6 bases). The V gene's germline CDR1 is SEHNR and CDR2 FQNEAQ (reference sequence). V was trimmed by 6 bases and J by 2 bases, leaving 18 bases between them. The CDR3 runs to 16 residues. The CDR3 nucleotides are TGTGCCAGCAGACCTGGCGGTAGCGGATACACAGATACGCAGTATTTT. It translates to CASRPGGSGYTDTQYF.

The chain carries TRBV11-2 and TRBJ1-3; 7 bases align to TRBD1. The CDR3 runs to 19 residues. V was clipped by 0 bases and J by 0 bases; unmatched bases: 11. CDR1 and CDR2 (germline): SGHAT, FQNNGV. CDR3 sequence: CASSLEVARQGTSGNTIYF. In nucleotides, the CDR3 is TGTGCCAGCAGCTTAGAGGTAGCGAGACAGGGAACCTCTGGAAACACCATATATTTT.

The chain couples TRBV7-9 to TRBJ2-7; D gene unclear. This CDR3 has 13 amino acids. CDR1 is SEHNR, CDR2 FQNEAQ, per germline (reference sequence). With 1 base removed from V and 10 bases from J, the gap between germline ends came to 14 bases. In DNA form, the CDR3 reads TGTGCCAGCAGCTTAGTGTCGGTGGGTTTTCAGTACTTC. This gives the protein CASSLVSVGFQYF.

This sequence joins TRBV14 and TRBJ1-6; D ambiguous. The CDR3 covers 13 residues. Trimming left V 4 bases short and J 6 bases short, with 7 bases between. In germline, CDR1 is SGHDN, CDR2 FVKESK. The CDR3 spells CASSPVPNSPLHF. The CDR3 nucleotides are TGTGCCAGCAGCCCGGTACCTAATTCACCCCTCCACTTT.

The table lists this clone with a few counts. The chain carries TRBV7-2 and TRBJ1-6; TRBD1 matches at 11 bases. This CDR3 region has 17 residues. Germline values: CDR1 SGHTA, CDR2 FQGNSA. After removal of 4 bases from V and 7 bases from J, the junction contained 9 bases not matched to a gene. CDR3 sequence reads: CASSSRTGGGGNSPLHF. The CDR3 DNA follows: TGTGCCAGCAGCTCGAGGACAGGGGGCGGCGGGAATTCACCCCTCCACTTT.

This chain uses TRBV7-2 with TRBJ1-3; D is unresolved. The CDR3 runs to 15 residues. CDR1 and CDR2 (germline): SGHTA, FQGNSA. The ends were cut back, 4 bases at V and 2 bases at J, with 12 bases in the middle. The CDR3 sequence: CASSSPISAGNTIYF. CDR3 DNA sequence: TGTGCCAGCAGCTCTCCGATTTCCGCTGGAAACACCATATATTTT.

V gene TRBV18 combines with J gene TRBJ1-5; a weak D match, TRBD1 (6 bases). Trimming stripped 3 bases from V and 4 bases from J, with 13 bases between. The CDR3 is made up of 15 amino acids. Germline V gene data show CDR1 as KGHSH and CDR2 as LQKENI. CDR3 loop: CASSPLAGANQPQHF. The CDR3 nucleotides are TGTGCCAGCTCACCCCTCGCGGGGGCGAATCAGCCCCAGCATTTT.

The chain is built from TRBV5-1 and TRBJ2-1; TRBD2 might be the D (6 bases). The CDR3 sequence is 15 residues long. Trimming left V 0 bases short and J 7 bases short, with 14 bases between. The germline gives CDR1 SGHRS, CDR2 YFSETQ. The CDR3 DNA reads TGCGCCAGCAGCTTGGCGGCGGGGACCTCTAATGAGCAGTTCTTC. Protein sequence: CASSLAAGTSNEQFF.

The chain employs TRBV6-5 and TRBJ1-6; D remains ambiguous. The V gene lost 0 bases and the J gene lost 7 bases, with 7 bases spanning the gap. From germline, CDR1 is MNHEY and CDR2 SVGAGI. CDR3 length: 14 residues. CDR3 nucleotides: TGTGCCAGCAGTTACTCGGTAGGGAATTCACCCCTCCACTTT. The encoded protein is CASSYSVGNSPLHF.

The rearrangement links TRBV13 to TRBJ1-2, with a possible D match to TRBD1 (5 bases). Germline CDR1 PRHDT, CDR2 FYEKMQ (reference sequence). This CDR3 region has 19 residues. Trimming took 0 bases from V and 0 from J, leaving 20 bases between them. CDR3 region: CASSLGILGEHLSNYGYTF. The CDR3 DNA follows: TGTGCCAGCAGCTTAGGGATTTTAGGGGAGCACCTCTCTAACTATGGCTACACCTTC.

The rearrangement joins TRBV18 to TRBJ2-3; 9 bases are a match to TRBD2. This CDR3 region has 17 residues. Germline V CDR1 and CDR2: KGHSH, LQKENI. V was clipped by 3 bases and J by 4 bases; unmatched bases: 11. CDR3 in DNA: TGTGCCAGCTCACCCGCCCGGGGCGGGGGGGCCGCAGATACGCAGTATTTT. This sequence encodes CASSPARGGGAADTQYF. The variable domain in full, completed from reference TRBV18 and TRBJ2-3, reads NAGVMQNPRHLVRRRGQEARLRCSPMKGHSHVYWYRQLPEEGLKFMVYLQKENIIDESGMPKERFSAEFPKEGPSILRIQQVVRGDSAAYFCASSPARGGGAADTQYFGPGTRLTVL.

The chain has TRBV7-8 and TRBJ2-1; D might be TRBD1 or TRBD2, each matching 7 bases. The germline gives CDR1 SGHVS, CDR2 FQNEAQ. The CDR3 spans 18 residues. Trimming took off 5 bases at V and 2 bases at J, with 22 bases between the two ends. The CDR3 DNA follows: TGTGCCAGCAGCCCCGGAGGGAGGGCAGGGGGGACCTACAATGAGCAGTTCTTC. Residues: CASSPGGRAGGTYNEQFF.

The rearrangement uses TRBV19 and TRBJ1-4; no clear D gene. The V end was cut by 4 bases, the J end by 1 base, with 7 bases between. The CDR3 is 14 amino acids. Germline CDR1 LNHDA, CDR2 SQIVND (reference sequence). The CDR3 DNA sequence: TGTGCCAGTAGTAAGCCGGGAACTAATGAAAAACTGTTTTTT. Its protein is CASSKPGTNEKLFF.

The chain is built from TRBV28 and TRBJ2-1, with 9 nucleotides matching TRBD2. Germline V gene data show CDR1 as MDHEN and CDR2 as SYDVKM. This CDR3 region has 14 residues. The V and J ends lost 6 bases and 7 bases, in that order; junction bases with no gene match: 7. CDR3 loop: CASRAGGQWNEQFF. Written as DNA, the CDR3 is TGTGCCAGCAGGGCGGGAGGGCAATGGAATGAGCAGTTCTTC.

This sequence joins TRBV6-1 and TRBJ2-7; D is unclear. The germline CDR1 and CDR2 sequences are MNHNS and SASEGT. This CDR3 contains 12 residues. Deletions cut 3 bases from V and 3 bases from J, with 6 bases between. In DNA form, the CDR3 reads TGTGCCAGCAGTGAGATCGGCTACGAGCAGTACTTC. Amino acid sequence: CASSEIGYEQYF.

The chain has TRBV15 and TRBJ1-1; D ambiguous. Deletions cut 2 bases from V and 2 bases from J, with 12 bases between. CDR1 and CDR2 from the germline V gene are LNHNV and YYDKDF (reference sequence). The CDR3 loop spans 15 amino acids. The CDR3 region has the DNA TGTGCCACCAGCAGACGACTTGGGGTTAACACTGAAGCTTTCTTT. This sequence encodes CATSRRLGVNTEAFF.

The chain uses TRBV10-3 and TRBJ1-1; D perhaps matches TRBD1 (6 bases). V lost 4 bases and J lost 8, with 20 bases in between. Germline CDR1 ENHRY, CDR2 SYGVKD. The CDR3 loop spans 15 amino acids. The CDR3 spells CAISAPGGRQGEAFF. The CDR3 DNA reads as TGTGCCATCAGTGCCCCTGGGGGTCGTCAGGGGGAAGCTTTCTTT.

The rearrangement uses TRBV6-6 and TRBJ2-1; the D gene is possibly TRBD2 (6 bases). Germline CDR1 reads MNHNY; CDR2 reads SVGAGI (reference sequence). V lost 3 bases, J lost 4 bases, and 16 bases lay in between. The CDR3 has 16 residues. CDR3 bases: TGTGCCAGCAGTTATCGTACCGGGAGAGGTTACAATGAGCAGTTCTTC. Residues: CASSYRTGRGYNEQFF.

This sequence joins TRBV7-2 and TRBJ1-2, with a weak D call TRBD1 (5 bases). Germline loops: CDR1 SGHTA, CDR2 FQGNSA. The V gene lost 4 bases and the J gene lost 4 bases, with 10 bases spanning the gap. This CDR3 has 13 amino acids. CDR3 in amino acids: CASSSPGAYGYTF. The DNA of the CDR3 is TGTGCCAGCAGCTCCCCCGGGGCCTATGGCTACACCTTC.

This clone was observed once. The chain recombines TRBV6-6 with TRBJ1-5; D is uncertain. V lost 0 bases and J lost 3, with 12 bases in between. Germline V gene sequence: CDR1 MNHNY, CDR2 SVGAGI (reference sequence). The CDR3 is 16 amino acids. DNA for the CDR3: TGTGCCAGCAGTTACTCGTACCAATCCCCCAATCAGCCCCAGCATTTT. As protein: CASSYSYQSPNQPQHF.